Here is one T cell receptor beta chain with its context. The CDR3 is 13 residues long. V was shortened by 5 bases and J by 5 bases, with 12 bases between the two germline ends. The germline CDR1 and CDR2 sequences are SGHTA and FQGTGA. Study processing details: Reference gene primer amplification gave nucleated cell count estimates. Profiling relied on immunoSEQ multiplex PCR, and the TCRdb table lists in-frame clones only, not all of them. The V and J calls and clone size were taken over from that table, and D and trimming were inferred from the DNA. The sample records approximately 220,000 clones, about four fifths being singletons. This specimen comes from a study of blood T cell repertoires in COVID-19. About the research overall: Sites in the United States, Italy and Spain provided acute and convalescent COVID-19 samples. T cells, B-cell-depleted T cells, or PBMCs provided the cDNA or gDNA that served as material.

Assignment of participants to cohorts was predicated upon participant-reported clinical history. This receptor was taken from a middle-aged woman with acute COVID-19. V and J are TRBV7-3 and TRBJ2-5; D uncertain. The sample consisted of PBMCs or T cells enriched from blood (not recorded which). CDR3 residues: CASSRDYGETQYF. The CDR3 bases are TGTGCCAGCAGCCGAGATTACGGGGAGACCCAGTACTTC.